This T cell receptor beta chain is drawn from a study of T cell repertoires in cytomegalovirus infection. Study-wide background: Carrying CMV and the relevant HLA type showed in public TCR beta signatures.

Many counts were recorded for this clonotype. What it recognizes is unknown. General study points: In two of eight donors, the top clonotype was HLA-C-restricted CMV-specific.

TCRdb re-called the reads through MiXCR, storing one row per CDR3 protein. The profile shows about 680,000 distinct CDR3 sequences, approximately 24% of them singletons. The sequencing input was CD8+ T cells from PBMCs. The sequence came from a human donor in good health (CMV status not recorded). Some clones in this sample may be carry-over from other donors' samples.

CDR3 amino acids: CASRQGQGSGNTIYF. CDR3 coding DNA: TGTGCCAGCAGGCAAGGACAGGGATCTGGAAACACCATATATTTT. The chain recombines TRBV7-2 with TRBJ1-3; 8 bases match TRBD1. J was trimmed by 1 base and V by 6 bases; bases with no gene match: 5. Germline CDR1 reads SGHTA; CDR2 reads FQGNSA. The CDR3 runs to 15 residues.